These 10 T cell receptor beta chains share one sample of origin, sequenced in a study of long-term antiretroviral therapy in people with HIV. Run at survey level, the immunoSEQ assay was version v3.0. Libraries were prepared by immunoSEQ multiplex PCR; TCRdb keeps only in-frame clonotypes and omits some of them. The sample holds about 20,000 clones, over 80% seen once. Sequencing was performed on unsorted PBMCs, taken 1.2 years after starting antiretroviral therapy. The receptors were sampled from a woman aged 35 to 49 with HIV.

The chain joins TRBV27 to TRBJ2-5; D uncertain. The germline gives CDR1 MNHEY, CDR2 SMNVEV (reference sequence). Between the trimmed V and J ends, which lost 5 bases and 5 bases, there was a span of 12 bases. This CDR3 is built from 13 residues. The CDR3 sequence: CASSPPGDETQYF. The CDR3 region has the DNA TGTGCCAGCAGTCCCCCAGGAGACGAGACCCAGTACTTC.

This clone has more than one count but fewer than ten. DNA for the CDR3: TGTGCCAGCAATCCGGCAGGGTATGGCTACACCTTC. Amino acid sequence: CASNPAGYGYTF. The chain recombines TRBV28 with TRBJ1-2, with D perhaps matching TRBD1 (5 bases). Trimming stripped 7 bases from V and 5 bases from J, with 11 bases between. The CDR3 is made up of 12 amino acids. Germline V gives CDR1 MDHEN, CDR2 SYDVKM.

The gene calls are TRBV27 and TRBJ2-7, with D perhaps matching TRBD1 (6 bases). Between the trimmed V and J ends, which lost 6 bases and 4 bases, there was a span of 16 bases. CDR1 is MNHEY and CDR2 is SMNVEV in the germline V gene (reference sequence). This CDR3 spans 14 amino acids. As DNA, the CDR3 is TGTGCCAGCAGCTTTAGGACAGACGCTTACGAGCAGTACTTC. Translated, it gives CASSFRTDAYEQYF.

This clone was observed a single time. This chain connects TRBV6-6 to TRBJ2-7, with TRBD2 matching over 7 bases. J lost 1 base, V lost 6 bases, and 12 bases had no gene match. The CDR3 is made up of 16 amino acids. The V gene's germline CDR1 is MNHNY and CDR2 SVGAGI (reference sequence). The CDR3 nucleotides read TGTGCCAGCAGCCAAGGATCCAGCGGGGTATCCTACGAGCAGTACTTC. This translates into CASSQGSSGVSYEQYF.

This rearrangement joins TRBV2 to TRBJ2-2; 8 bases match TRBD1. Germline CDR1 SNHLY, CDR2 FYNNEI. CDR3 length: 14 residues. Unmatched junction bases numbered 4, after V lost 4 bases and J lost 6 bases. CDR3 sequence reads: CASSVTGGPGELFF. The CDR3 DNA follows: TGTGCCAGCAGTGTAACAGGGGGTCCCGGGGAGCTGTTTTTT.

This chain links TRBV6-5 with TRBJ2-7; D may be TRBD1 (6 bases). This CDR3 region has 15 residues. Per the germline V gene, CDR1 is MNHEY and CDR2 is SVGAGI. Trimming stripped 4 bases from V and 0 bases from J, with 13 bases between. The CDR3 region is CASSSPQGNSYEQYF. As DNA, the CDR3 is TGTGCCAGCAGTTCGCCCCAGGGGAACTCCTACGAGCAGTACTTC.

J is TRBJ1-2 and V is TRBV14; D is uncertain. CDR1 is SGHDN, CDR2 FVKESK, per germline. The CDR3 runs 12 residues. V was trimmed by 6 bases and J by 7 bases, leaving 12 bases between them. The CDR3 region is CASSPAVFGYTF. For the CDR3, the DNA is TGTGCCAGCAGTCCGGCCGTTTTTGGCTACACCTTC.

The chain joins TRBV27 to TRBJ1-5, with 8 bases matching TRBD1. J gave up 6 bases and V 7 bases, and 5 bases lay outside the gene matches. Germline V gene sequence: CDR1 MNHEY, CDR2 SMNVEV (reference sequence). This CDR3 contains 13 residues. The CDR3: CASTGGAGQPQHF. CDR3 DNA sequence: TGTGCCAGCACAGGGGGCGCGGGTCAGCCCCAGCATTTT.

The chain couples TRBV2 to TRBJ2-3, with D possibly being TRBD2 (6 bases). Trimming took off 6 bases at V and 0 bases at J, with 10 bases between the two ends. Per germline, CDR1 SNHLY and CDR2 FYNNEI. The CDR3 loop spans 14 amino acids. CDR3 nucleotides: TGTGCCAGCAGGGCAGGGACTAGCACAGATACGCAGTATTTT. It specifies CASRAGTSTDTQYF.

This clone came up once. This sequence joins TRBV9 and TRBJ2-3; D gene uncertain. V shed 0 bases and J shed 4 bases, with 9 bases lying between them. The germline gives CDR1 SGDLS, CDR2 YYNGEE. The CDR3 runs to 14 residues. The CDR3, as DNA: TGTGCCAGCAGCGTAGCTTTTGGTTCAGATACGCAGTATTTT. Translated: CASSVAFGSDTQYF.